These T cell receptor beta chains were read from a single sample in a study of cytomegalovirus exposure and HLA in healthy donors. Repertoires were generated with immunoSEQ multiplex PCR, while TCRdb's copy carries only in-frame clones and drops some. The sample has approximately 79,000 clones; roughly 73% are singletons. Material: PBMCs. The receptors come from a boy aged 5-17 years in good health and CMV-seronegative. Both conserved end residues are part of each CDR3. The order of the fields is V gene, clone size, J gene, D gene, CDR3 DNA, CDR3 protein. A D gene is named only where the DNA matches it firmly. Only part of the rows carry a size: once, few, many, or a class if the clone is expanded.

V gene: TRBV7-2; clone size: NA; J gene: TRBJ2-5; D gene: NA; CDR3 DNA: TGTGCCAGCAGCCGAAGAGCGAGGACCCAGTACTTC; CDR3 protein: CASSRRARTQYF
V gene: TRBV29-1; clone size: NA; J gene: TRBJ2-5; D gene: TRBD1; CDR3 DNA: TGCAGCGTGGGGACAGGGGCTTACCAAGAGACCCAGTACTTC; CDR3 protein: CSVGTGAYQETQYF
V gene: TRBV9; clone size: NA; J gene: TRBJ2-1; D gene: TRBD2; CDR3 DNA: TGTGCCAGCAGCCCCACGGGCGGGGGGGCTAGGAACGATGAGCAGTTCTTC; CDR3 protein: CASSPTGGGARNDEQFF
V gene: TRBV7-8; clone size: NA; J gene: TRBJ1-1; D gene: TRBD1; CDR3 DNA: TGTGCCAGCAGCTACGACAGGGACACTGAAGCTTTCTTT; CDR3 protein: CASSYDRDTEAFF
V gene: TRBV4-1; clone size: NA; J gene: TRBJ1-2; D gene: NA; CDR3 DNA: TGCGCCAGCAGCCCCACATCCAGTTCTAACTATGGCTACACCTTC; CDR3 protein: CASSPTSSSNYGYTF
V gene: TRBV6-5; clone size: NA; J gene: TRBJ1-1; D gene: TRBD1; CDR3 DNA: TGTGCCAGCAGTTACTCGATGGCAGGGGGCTTCACTGAAGCTTTCTTT; CDR3 protein: CASSYSMAGGFTEAFF
V gene: TRBV19; clone size: NA; J gene: TRBJ2-7; D gene: TRBD1; CDR3 DNA: TGTGCCAGTAGTATGGGGACAGGAGACTCCTACGAGCAGTACTTC; CDR3 protein: CASSMGTGDSYEQYF
V gene: TRBV5-4; clone size: NA; J gene: TRBJ2-1; D gene: TRBD2; CDR3 DNA: TGTGCCAGCAGCATAGGACTAGCGGGGTTCAGGGGATACAATGAGCAGTTCTTC; CDR3 protein: CASSIGLAGFRGYNEQFF
V gene: TRBV9; clone size: NA; J gene: TRBJ2-7; D gene: NA; CDR3 DNA: TGTGCCAGCAGCCCAACCGAAACTTGGTCCTACGAGCAGTACTTC; CDR3 protein: CASSPTETWSYEQYF
V gene: TRBV28; clone size: NA; J gene: TRBJ2-2; D gene: TRBD2; CDR3 DNA: TGTGCCAGCAGTTTCCGGGGGCTAGCGGGGGGGGAGCTGTTTTTT; CDR3 protein: CASSFRGLAGGELFF
V gene: TRBV14; clone size: NA; J gene: TRBJ1-5; D gene: NA; CDR3 DNA: TGTGCCAGCAGCCAAGATCGAAGAGTTCAGCCCCAGCATTTT; CDR3 protein: CASSQDRRVQPQHF
V gene: TRBV15; clone size: NA; J gene: TRBJ1-5; D gene: TRBD1; CDR3 DNA: TGTGCCACCAGCACTAGGGGGCCTCCCGGCAATCAGCCCCAGCATTTT; CDR3 protein: CATSTRGPPGNQPQHF
V gene: TRBV5-5; clone size: NA; J gene: TRBJ1-6; D gene: NA; CDR3 DNA: TGTGCCAGCAGCCCCCTAGATTCACCCCTCCACTTT; CDR3 protein: CASSPLDSPLHF
V gene: TRBV5-1; clone size: few; J gene: TRBJ2-2; D gene: NA; CDR3 DNA: TGCGCCAGCAGCTTGGTTCAGATTAACACCGGGGAGCTGTTTTTT; CDR3 protein: CASSLVQINTGELFF
V gene: TRBV30; clone size: NA; J gene: TRBJ2-1; D gene: TRBD2; CDR3 DNA: TGTGCCTCGAGGGGACTAGCTTTAAGGGAGAGCTCCTACAATGAGCAGTTCTTC; CDR3 protein: CASRGLALRESSYNEQFF
V gene: TRBV5-6; clone size: few; J gene: TRBJ2-1; D gene: NA; CDR3 DNA: TGTGCCAGCAGCTCGACTAGTTTCAATGAGCAGTTCTTC; CDR3 protein: CASSSTSFNEQFF
V gene: TRBV7-9; clone size: few; J gene: TRBJ1-1; D gene: NA; CDR3 DNA: TGTGCCAGCAGCTCGCCGTCGGCAGGGGCCACTGAAGCTTTCTTT; CDR3 protein: CASSSPSAGATEAFF
V gene: TRBV30; clone size: NA; J gene: TRBJ1-6; D gene: NA; CDR3 DNA: TGTGCCTGGAGTGTATCTCAGTTTTATTCACCCCTCCACTTT; CDR3 protein: CAWSVSQFYSPLHF
V gene: TRBV7-3; clone size: NA; J gene: TRBJ2-1; D gene: TRBD2; CDR3 DNA: TGTGCCAGCAGCCCCCCCCCTAGCGGGACCAATGAGCAGTTCTTC; CDR3 protein: CASSPPPSGTNEQFF
V gene: TRBV19; clone size: NA; J gene: TRBJ1-2; D gene: NA; CDR3 DNA: TGTGCCAGTAGTATAAGAGCGTCAGTCTATGGCTACACCTTC; CDR3 protein: CASSIRASVYGYTF
V gene: TRBV28; clone size: NA; J gene: TRBJ1-1; D gene: NA; CDR3 DNA: TGTGCCAGCCTTACTCTAAAGAACACTGAAGCTTTCTTT; CDR3 protein: CASLTLKNTEAFF
V gene: TRBV29-1; clone size: NA; J gene: TRBJ2-4; D gene: NA; CDR3 DNA: TGCAGCGTTGAAGGGAGGGCCCAAAACATTCAGTACTTC; CDR3 protein: CSVEGRAQNIQYF
V gene: TRBV28; clone size: few; J gene: TRBJ1-2; D gene: NA; CDR3 DNA: TGTGCCAGCAGACCAGGCCTTGGAGGCTACACCTTC; CDR3 protein: CASRPGLGGYTF
V gene: TRBV4-2; clone size: few; J gene: TRBJ2-3; D gene: NA; CDR3 DNA: TGTGCCAGCAGCCTAGACTCTAGGCCAGATACGCAGTATTTT; CDR3 protein: CASSLDSRPDTQYF
V gene: TRBV5-1; clone size: NA; J gene: TRBJ2-1; D gene: NA; CDR3 DNA: TGCGCCAGCAGCTTGGAAGAAGCTGTGGGAGGAATCGATGAGCAGTTCTTC; CDR3 protein: CASSLEEAVGGIDEQFF
V gene: TRBV2; clone size: NA; J gene: TRBJ2-1; D gene: NA; CDR3 DNA: TGTGCCAGCGCTAGGGGTACTACCTCCTACAATGAGCAGTTCTTC; CDR3 protein: CASARGTTSYNEQFF
V gene: TRBV4-3; clone size: NA; J gene: TRBJ1-1; D gene: NA; CDR3 DNA: TGCGCCAGCAGCCCGAGTACCGGCACTGAAGCTTTCTTT; CDR3 protein: CASSPSTGTEAFF
V gene: TRBV7-2; clone size: NA; J gene: TRBJ1-1; D gene: NA; CDR3 DNA: TGTGCCAGCAGCCAAAACGGACACCCTGAAGCTTTCTTT; CDR3 protein: CASSQNGHPEAFF
V gene: TRBV28; clone size: NA; J gene: TRBJ1-5; D gene: TRBD1; CDR3 DNA: TGTGCCAGCAGTTTTGACCCACAGGGGTATAGCAATCAGCCCCAGCATTTT; CDR3 protein: CASSFDPQGYSNQPQHF
V gene: TRBV6-6; clone size: NA; J gene: TRBJ2-2; D gene: TRBD1; CDR3 DNA: TGTGCCAGCAGATCGAACCAGGGGGCCGGGGAGCTGTTTTTT; CDR3 protein: CASRSNQGAGELFF
V gene: TRBV4-1; clone size: NA; J gene: TRBJ1-2; D gene: NA; CDR3 DNA: TGCGCCAGCAGCCAAGGGGCGAACTATGGCTACACCTTC; CDR3 protein: CASSQGANYGYTF
V gene: TRBV4-1; clone size: NA; J gene: TRBJ1-6; D gene: TRBD1; CDR3 DNA: TGCGCCAGCAGCCCCCAGGGGACAGGCTCCTATAATTCACCCCTCCACTTT; CDR3 protein: CASSPQGTGSYNSPLHF
V gene: TRBV7-3; clone size: NA; J gene: TRBJ2-1; D gene: TRBD1; CDR3 DNA: TGTGCCAGCAGCCGTTTGGGACAGGGTTTCAATGAGCAGTTCTTC; CDR3 protein: CASSRLGQGFNEQFF